The clone carrying this T cell receptor beta chain turned up a few times. Antigen: not known. The germline and genes are mouse ones. The read gets to within 4 residues of the CDR3 end, and the germline J gene fills in the rest. Additional DNA sequences in this sample encode the identical CDR3. The sorting of pooled cutaneous lymph node cells relied on CD4, CD8alpha, NKG2D, NKG2ACE and other markers. cDNA prepared by RNA extraction and subsequent reverse transcription served as the template for sequencing. Assay used: immunoSEQ multiplex PCR; TCRdb lists only in-frame clones, some missing. The record shows under 350,000 clones for this sample, with no singletons present. The sample originates from a study of CD8+ T cells in alopecia areata. Study summary: The authors grafted skin from 6-12-month-old C3H/HeJ donors with spontaneous alopecia onto roughly 6-10-week-old female C3H/HeJ mice.

Findings and caveats of the study: Clonality in lesional scalp, especially alopecia totalis/universalis, exceeded that of normal scalp. Sequence data from scalp samples additionally include resident alphabeta T cells of normal skin. Possibly because of HLA-related factors, TCR sharing was less clear across patients than in mice.

The V and J ends lost 4 bases and 1 base respectively, with 10 bases between them. CDR3 length equals 14 residues. CDR1 NSHNY and CDR2 SYGAGN come from the germline V gene. This sequence was found in a C3H/HeJ mouse with alopecia areata. Strain haplotype at MHC: H2-k. V is TRBV13-1 and J is TRBJ2-4; D is perhaps TRBD2 (6 bases). Sequencing was done on a sample of CD4+ T cells sorted from a lymph node. The CDR3 bases that were read are TGTGCCAGCAGTCCCTCTGGGGGTCAAAAC. It codes for CASSPSGGQN. The full CDR3 is CASSPSGGQNTLYF.